This TCR beta chain was found in a study of OX40 agonist ivuxolimab in advanced cancers. In terms of the full investigation: Ivuxolimab was a fully human IgG2 agonistic monoclonal antibody targeting the costimulatory receptor OX40 (CD134). Patients were allowed to have had prior anti-PD-1, anti-PD-L1 or anti-CTLA-4 therapy, and approximately 41% of the dose-escalation patients had previously received checkpoint inhibitors. The paper reports the monotherapy dose-escalation portion (N = 52 patients) of the phase I ivuxolimab trial. Among the approximately 50 dose-escalation patients, around 19 had hepatocellular carcinoma, 15 or so melanoma, 9 renal cell carcinoma and 9 head and neck cancer. In the dose-escalation cohort, 82.7% of patients were male, and the mean age was 60 years with a range of roughly 20 to 80. Intravenous ivuxolimab was administered to patients every 2 weeks at six dose levels: 0.01, 0.1, 0.3, 1.5, 3 and 10 mg/kg. Partial responses were achieved by three dose-escalation patients, of whom one had hepatocellular carcinoma and two had cutaneous melanoma. The point of sequencing TCRbeta in the periphery was to test whether ivuxolimab changed TCR sequence diversity and drove clonal T-cell expansion.

General study outcomes and caveats: At doses of 0.1 to 3.0 mg/kg, clonal expansion of both CD4+ and CD8+ T cells in blood was seen between baseline and week 6. Low levels of normalized T-cell clonal expansion were also shown by some nonresponding patients. The antigen specificity of the peripheral T cells that underwent clonal expansion was not determined. After ivuxolimab, CD8+ T cells had more expanded clones than CD4+ T cells on average. In the 0.1-3.0 mg/kg groups, partial responders had among the lowest normalized peripheral clonal expansion, particularly in CD8+ T cells.

For sequencing of the TCRbeta CDR3 region, genomic DNA was extracted from the sorted cells. The immunoSEQ Assay was used to sequence the TCRbeta CDR3 regions. The table comes from immuneACCESS by way of TCRdb, which keeps in-frame sequences with V and J called. Part of the clones is missing from these tables; in studies checked, under half for an unresolved V gene and the rest for unknown reasons. For this sample the table gives some 43,000 clones, of which 86% were detected only once. The ten most abundant clones make up about 35% of the sample. Deletion took 6 bases off V and 2 bases off J, with a span of 13 bases between the germline ends. From the germline V gene, CDR1 is MRHNA and CDR2 is SNTAGT. Spanning cysteine to phenylalanine, the CDR3 consists of 14 amino acids. Only CDR3 DNA is held: 42 bases, read in frame from base 1. The count of this clone is one. No antigen is known for it. Per-base quality was not reported, and no clone a single base away is much larger than it.

The trial excluded patients who had a history of autoimmune disease or who were on systemic immunosuppression. Peripheral blood for TCR sequencing was drawn from every dose cohort at baseline, at cycle 4 day 1 and at cycle 7 day 1. The samples were taken from a phase I, first-in-human, multicenter, open-label dose-escalation trial of ivuxolimab. Adults with locally advanced or metastatic head and neck squamous cell, hepatocellular, melanoma or renal cell carcinoma were enrolled in the trial. Before TCR sequencing, CD4+ T cells and CD8+ T cells from peripheral blood were sorted into separate populations.

In this chain, TRBV6-4 is recombined with TRBJ1-1; a tentative D call is TRBD1 (5 bases match). The sequence was collected from an adult with an advanced solid tumor such as melanoma, head and neck, liver or kidney cancer. The material was CD4+ or CD8+ T cells sorted from blood, obtained in a trial of the OX40 agonist ivuxolimab. This receptor has the CDR3 CASSSRTSNTEAFF. The sequenced DNA: TGTGCCAGCAGCTCCCGGACAAGTAACACTGAAGCTTTCTTT.